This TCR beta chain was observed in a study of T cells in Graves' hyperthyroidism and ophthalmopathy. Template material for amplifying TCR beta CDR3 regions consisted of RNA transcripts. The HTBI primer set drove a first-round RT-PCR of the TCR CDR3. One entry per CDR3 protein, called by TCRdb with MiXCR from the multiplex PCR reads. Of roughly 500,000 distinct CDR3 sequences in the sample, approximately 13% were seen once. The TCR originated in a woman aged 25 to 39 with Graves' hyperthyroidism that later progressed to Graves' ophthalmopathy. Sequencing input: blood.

The CDR3 DNA sequence: TGTGCCTGGACCCTCTGGGCGGGGGAGGGTAATGGCTACACCTTC. This codes for CAWTLWAGEGNGYTF. The genes are TRBV30 and TRBJ1-2, with D possibly TRBD1 on 5 matching bases. Looked up from germline, CDR1 is GTSNPN and CDR2 is SVGIG (reference sequence). Deletions cut 4 bases from V and 6 bases from J, with 21 bases between. This CDR3 is 15 amino acids long.